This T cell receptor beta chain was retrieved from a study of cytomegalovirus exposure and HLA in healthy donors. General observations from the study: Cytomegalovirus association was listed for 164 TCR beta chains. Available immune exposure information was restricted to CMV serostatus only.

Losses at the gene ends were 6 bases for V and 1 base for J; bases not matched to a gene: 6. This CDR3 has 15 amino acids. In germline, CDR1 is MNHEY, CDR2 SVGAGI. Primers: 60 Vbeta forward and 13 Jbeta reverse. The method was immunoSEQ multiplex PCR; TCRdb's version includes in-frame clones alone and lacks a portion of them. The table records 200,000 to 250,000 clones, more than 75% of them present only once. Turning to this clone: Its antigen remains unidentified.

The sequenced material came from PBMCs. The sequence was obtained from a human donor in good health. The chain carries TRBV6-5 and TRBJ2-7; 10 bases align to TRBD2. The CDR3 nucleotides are TGTGCCAGCAGCCTAATAGCGGGAGGATCCTACGAGCAGTACTTC. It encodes CASSLIAGGSYEQYF.